This T cell receptor beta chain comes out of a study of blood T cell repertoires in COVID-19. Profiling relied on immunoSEQ multiplex PCR, and the TCRdb table lists in-frame clones only, not all of them. The sample includes some 150,000 clones, around 85% of them seen just once. The CDR3 has 14 residues. After removal of 6 bases from V and 5 bases from J, the junction contained 9 bases not matched to a gene. Per the germline V gene, CDR1 is MNHEY and CDR2 is SVGEGT. The chain carries TRBV6-2 or TRBV6-3 and TRBJ2-5; 7 bases are a match to TRBD1. The sequencing input was peripheral blood. This receptor was identified in a woman aged 40 to 50 with active or convalescent COVID-19. The CDR3 loop reads CASSVGRGMETQYF. The CDR3 bases are TGTGCCAGCAGCGTAGGCAGGGGGATGGAGACCCAGTACTTC.